The present T cell receptor beta chain was sequenced within a study of blood T cell repertoires in COVID-19. Study-wide context: From T cells, B-cell-depleted T cells, or PBMCs came the material, which was cDNA or gDNA.

Trimming took 0 bases from V and 2 from J, leaving 11 bases between them. Germline CDR1 reads SGDLS; CDR2 reads YYNGEE. CDR3 length: 16 amino acids. Clones were read by immunoSEQ multiplex PCR, and TCRdb kept only the in-frame ones, dropping some. This table has about 150,000 clones, around 75% appearing once. The TCR comes from a woman between 70 and 85 years old with COVID-19, enrolled during active disease. Material for sequencing was peripheral blood. The genes are TRBV9 and TRBJ2-2; D is possibly TRBD1 (6 bases). The CDR3 nucleotides are TGTGCCAGCAGCGTAGCACAGGGAGCCAACACCGGGGAGCTGTTTTTT. It yields the protein CASSVAQGANTGELFF.